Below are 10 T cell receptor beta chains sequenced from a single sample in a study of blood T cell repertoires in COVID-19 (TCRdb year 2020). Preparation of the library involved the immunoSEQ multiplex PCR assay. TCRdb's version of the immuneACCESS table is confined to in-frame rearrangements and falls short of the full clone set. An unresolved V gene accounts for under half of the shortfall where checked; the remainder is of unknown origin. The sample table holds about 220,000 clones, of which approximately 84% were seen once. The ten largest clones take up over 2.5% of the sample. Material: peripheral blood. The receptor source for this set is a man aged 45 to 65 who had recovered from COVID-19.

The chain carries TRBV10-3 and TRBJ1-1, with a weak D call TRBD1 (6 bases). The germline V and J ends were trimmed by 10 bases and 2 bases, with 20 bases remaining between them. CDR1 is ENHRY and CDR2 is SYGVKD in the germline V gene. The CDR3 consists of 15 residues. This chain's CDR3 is CATGETGRRNTEAFF. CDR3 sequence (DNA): TGTGCCACCGGAGAAACAGGGAGACGAAACACTGAAGCTTTCTTT.

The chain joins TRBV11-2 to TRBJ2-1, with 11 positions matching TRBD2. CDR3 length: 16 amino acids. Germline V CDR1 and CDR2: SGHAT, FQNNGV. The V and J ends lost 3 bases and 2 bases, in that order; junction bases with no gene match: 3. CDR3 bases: TGTGCCAGCAGCTTCTTGACTAGCGGGGCCTACAATGAGCAGTTCTTC. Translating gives CASSFLTSGAYNEQFF. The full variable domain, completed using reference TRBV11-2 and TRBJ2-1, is EAGVAQSPRYKIIEKRQSVAFWCNPISGHATLYWYQQILGQGPKLLIQFQNNGVVDDSQLPKDRFSAERLKGVDSTLKIQPAKLEDSAVYLCASSFLTSGAYNEQFFGPGTRLTVL.

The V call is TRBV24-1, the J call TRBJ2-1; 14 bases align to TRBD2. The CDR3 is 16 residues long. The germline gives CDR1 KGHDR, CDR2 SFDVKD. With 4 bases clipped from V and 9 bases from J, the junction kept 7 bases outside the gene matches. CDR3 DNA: TGTGCCACCAGTGACACCGGGACTAGCGGGAGAGGTGAGCAGTTCTTC. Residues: CATSDTGTSGRGEQFF.

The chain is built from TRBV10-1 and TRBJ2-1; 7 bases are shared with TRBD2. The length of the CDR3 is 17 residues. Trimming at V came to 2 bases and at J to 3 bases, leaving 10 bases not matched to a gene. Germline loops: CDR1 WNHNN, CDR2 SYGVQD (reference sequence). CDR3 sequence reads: CASSEGFGERGYNEQFF. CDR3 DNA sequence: TGCGCCAGCAGTGAGGGCTTTGGGGAGCGGGGCTACAATGAGCAGTTCTTC.

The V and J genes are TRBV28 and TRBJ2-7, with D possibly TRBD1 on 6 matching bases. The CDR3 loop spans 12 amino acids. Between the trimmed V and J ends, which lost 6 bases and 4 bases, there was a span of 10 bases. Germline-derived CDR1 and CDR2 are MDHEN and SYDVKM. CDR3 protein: CASSRTVYEQYF. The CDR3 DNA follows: TGTGCCAGCAGCAGGACAGTTTACGAGCAGTACTTC.

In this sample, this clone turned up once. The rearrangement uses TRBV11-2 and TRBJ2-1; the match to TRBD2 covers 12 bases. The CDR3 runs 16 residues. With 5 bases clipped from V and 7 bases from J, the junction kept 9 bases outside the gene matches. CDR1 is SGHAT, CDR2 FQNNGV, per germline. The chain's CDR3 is CASSRHAGLAGNEQFF. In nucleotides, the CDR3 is TGTGCCAGCAGCAGACACGCGGGACTAGCGGGTAATGAGCAGTTCTTC.

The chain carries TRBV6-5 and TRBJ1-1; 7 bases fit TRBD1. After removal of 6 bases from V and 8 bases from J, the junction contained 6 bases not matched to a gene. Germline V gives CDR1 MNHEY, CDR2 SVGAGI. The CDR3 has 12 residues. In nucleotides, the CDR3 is TGTGCCAGCAGGGGGACAGACCTAGAAGCTTTCTTT. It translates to CASRGTDLEAFF.

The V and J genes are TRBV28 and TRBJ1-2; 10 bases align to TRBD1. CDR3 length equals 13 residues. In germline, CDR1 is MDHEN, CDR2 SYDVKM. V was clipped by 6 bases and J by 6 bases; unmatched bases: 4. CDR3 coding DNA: TGTGCCAGCAGACCCGGACAGGGGGATGGCTACACCTTC. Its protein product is CASRPGQGDGYTF.

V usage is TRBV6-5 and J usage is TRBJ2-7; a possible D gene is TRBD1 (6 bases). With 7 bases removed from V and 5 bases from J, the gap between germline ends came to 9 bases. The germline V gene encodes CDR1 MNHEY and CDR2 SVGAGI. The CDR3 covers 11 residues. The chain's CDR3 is CASTQGHEQYF. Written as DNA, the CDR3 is TGTGCCAGCACGCAGGGGCACGAGCAGTACTTC.

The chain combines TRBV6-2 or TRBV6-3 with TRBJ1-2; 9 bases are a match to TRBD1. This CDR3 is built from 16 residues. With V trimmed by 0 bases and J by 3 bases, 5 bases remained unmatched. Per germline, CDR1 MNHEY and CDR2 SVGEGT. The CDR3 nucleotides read TGTGCCAGCAGTTACTCCGGGACAGGGCCCGACTATGGCTACACCTTC. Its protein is CASSYSGTGPDYGYTF.